One and the same sample provided the 2 T cell receptor beta chains below, sequenced in a study of Tregs in tolerant kidney transplant recipients. Sequencing was performed with immunoSEQ multiplex PCR; in TCRdb, only in-frame clones are kept and a portion is missing. The sample gives some 88,000 clones, around 90% of which show up once; roughly 4.3% is in the top ten. Sequenced input: CD8+ T cells from blood. The receptor source for this set is a human donor in good health.

The chain links TRBV19 to TRBJ1-1; D unresolved. The CDR3 totals 14 residues. Trimming stripped 7 bases from V and 4 bases from J, with 16 bases between. Germline CDR1 is LNHDA and CDR2 is SQIVND (reference sequence). Here the CDR3 DNA reads TGTGCCAGTAACAAAATATGGGGAGCCACTGAAGCTTTCTTT. Its translation is CASNKIWGATEAFF.

The rearrangement links TRBV6-5 to TRBJ2-5, with unresolved D. Trimming shortened V by 0 bases and J by 5 bases, and 13 bases separated the two germline ends. Germline CDR1 and CDR2: MNHEY and SVGAGI. There are 15 residues in the CDR3. The CDR3: CASSYSRRFQETQYF. CDR3 bases: TGTGCCAGCAGTTACTCACGACGGTTCCAGGAGACCCAGTACTTC.